These 29 T cell receptor beta chains came from one sample sequenced in a study of glioma-infiltrating T cells. Using RNA template, CDR3s of TCR alpha and beta were amplified with iRepertoire arm-PCR. TCRdb reanalysed the multiplex PCR reads using MiXCR and keeps one entry per CDR3 protein. The sample lists approximately 110,000 distinct CDR3 sequences, roughly 25% occurring once. Sequenced sample: glioma tissue, nonneoplastic brain tissue, or PBMCs (not recorded which). These receptors all come from a human donor with low-grade glioma or glioblastoma, undergoing nonglioma brain surgery, or in good health (not recorded which).

This clonotype was observed at least ten times. The chain's CDR3 is CAIRASSRPGPDTQYF. Written as DNA, the CDR3 is TGTGCCATCAGGGCCTCAAGTCGTCCGGGTCCAGATACGCAGTATTTT. V is TRBV10-3 and J is TRBJ2-3, with D unclear. This CDR3 contains 16 residues. Trimming removed 6 bases from V and 4 bases from J, with 20 bases in between. Germline CDR1 is ENHRY and CDR2 is SYGVKD.

The rearrangement links TRBV7-3 to TRBJ2-3; tentatively, D is TRBD1 or TRBD2 (5 bases each). CDR3 size: 17 residues. The germline CDR1 and CDR2 sequences are SGHTA and FQGTGA. The V end lost 5 bases, the J end lost 4 bases, and 22 bases lay between the germline ends. The CDR3 nucleotides read TGTGCCAGCAGCCCGCGGTCGGGGCGGACATACGCAGATACGCAGTATTTT. This sequence encodes CASSPRSGRTYADTQYF.

This clonotype was seen ten or more times. V is TRBV7-6 and J is TRBJ2-3, with a possible D match to TRBD2 (6 bases). This CDR3 is built from 16 residues. V was clipped by 0 bases and J by 1 base, with 11 bases between them. Germline V CDR1 and CDR2: SGHVS, FNYEAQ. CDR3 nucleotides: TGTGCCAGCAGCTTAGCGTCGGGAGTCGGCACAGATACGCAGTATTTT. It codes for CASSLASGVGTDTQYF.

This clonotype was found many times. The V and J genes are TRBV25-1 and TRBJ2-1; D remains ambiguous. The CDR3 length is 13 residues. V was shortened by 10 bases and J by 10 bases, with 20 bases between the two germline ends. Germline V gene lookup returns CDR1 MGHDK and CDR2 SYGVNS. CDR3 in DNA: TGTGCCACCAACGAAACAGCGCGTGGAGAGCAGTTCTTC. It encodes CATNETARGEQFF.

J is TRBJ2-7 and V is TRBV4-2; D not resolved. The CDR3 sequence is 11 residues long. CDR1 is LGHNA and CDR2 is YNFKEQ in the germline V gene. Trimming stripped 5 bases from V and 6 bases from J, with 8 bases between. This chain's CDR3 is CASSSSTEQYF. The CDR3 DNA sequence: TGTGCCAGCAGCTCATCTACCGAGCAGTACTTC.

This clonotype was recorded many times. The chain uses TRBV7-2 and TRBJ2-1; D ambiguous. CDR3 length: 13 amino acids. The ends were cut back, 4 bases at V and 9 bases at J, with 13 bases in the middle. In germline, CDR1 is SGHTA, CDR2 FQGNSA. The CDR3 DNA reads as TGTGCCAGCAGCTCCATGGAGTCAGGTGAGCAGTTCTTC. Its translation is CASSSMESGEQFF. Looking up the rest from reference TRBV7-2 and TRBJ2-1 gives the full variable domain: GAGVSQSPSNKVTEKGKDVELRCDPISGHTALYWYRQSLGQGLEFLIYFQGNSAPDKSGLPSDRFSAERTGGSVSTLTIQRTQQEDSAVYLCASSSMESGEQFFGPGTRLTVL.

V usage is TRBV4-2 and J usage is TRBJ2-1; the match to TRBD2 covers 8 bases. V lost 4 bases to trimming and J lost 7 bases; unmatched junction nucleotides: 9. CDR1 and CDR2 (germline): LGHNA, YNFKEQ. CDR3 length: 15 residues. The CDR3 region is CASSLAGTRGNEQFF. The CDR3 DNA is TGTGCCAGCAGCCTAGCCGGGACTAGAGGAAATGAGCAGTTCTTC.

This chain connects TRBV6-5 to TRBJ1-1; D not resolved. Trimming removed 0 bases at V and 4 bases at J, with 9 bases between. Germline V CDR1 and CDR2: MNHEY, SVGAGI. The CDR3 runs 14 residues. The CDR3 DNA reads as TGTGCCAGCAGTTACTCTACGATCGTCACTGAAGCTTTCTTT. This gives the protein CASSYSTIVTEAFF.

V gene TRBV7-9 combines with J gene TRBJ2-7; TRBD1 might be the D (5 bases). Germline V lookup: CDR1 SEHNR, CDR2 FQNEAQ (reference sequence). CDR3 length: 13 residues. V was cut by 5 bases and J by 1 base, with 9 bases left in between. CDR3: CASSPTESYEQYF. CDR3 DNA: TGTGCCAGCAGCCCGACAGAGTCCTACGAGCAGTACTTC.

This clonotype was observed at least ten times. One junction end disagrees with the germline gene, perhaps due to a read error. The gene calls are TRBV19 and TRBJ2-7; a weak D match, TRBD1 (5 bases). Germline V gene sequence: CDR1 LNHDA, CDR2 SQIVND (reference sequence). CDR3 length: 14 residues. CDR3 amino acids: CASSIYPGQYGQYF. The CDR3 region has the DNA TGTGCCAGTAGTATTTACCCAGGACAATACGGGCAGTACTTC. The variable domain in full, completed from reference TRBV19 and TRBJ2-7, reads DGGITQSPKYLFRKEGQNVTLSCEQNLNHDAMYWYRQDPGQGLRLIYYSQIVNDFQKGDIAEGYSVSREKKESFPLTVTSAQKNPTAFYLCASSIYPGQYGQYFGPGTRLTVT.

This chain joins TRBV30 and TRBJ2-5; maybe TRBD1 (6 bases). The CDR3 has 12 residues. Germline V CDR1 and CDR2: GTSNPN, SVGIG (reference sequence). The V end was cut by 5 bases, the J end by 1 base, with 8 bases between. The CDR3 loop reads CAWGQSQETQYF. CDR3 DNA sequence: TGTGCCTGGGGACAGTCCCAAGAGACCCAGTACTTC.

This clonotype was observed at least ten times. The chain uses TRBV15 and TRBJ2-1; a possible D gene is TRBD2 (6 bases). The CDR3 contains 13 residues. The germline gives CDR1 LNHNV, CDR2 YYDKDF (reference sequence). With 5 bases removed from V and 6 bases from J, the gap between germline ends came to 11 bases. CDR3 DNA sequence: TGTGCCACCAGCGCCAAGACTAGCAATGAGCAGTTCTTC. This gives the protein CATSAKTSNEQFF.

The rearrangement links TRBV5-4 to TRBJ2-3; D not certain. CDR1 and CDR2 from the germline V gene are SGHNT and YYREEE (reference sequence). The V and J ends lost 1 base and 4 bases respectively, with 7 bases between them. The CDR3 consists of 13 residues. The CDR3 sequence: CASSLILADTQYF. DNA of the CDR3: TGTGCCAGCAGCTTGATTCTCGCAGATACGCAGTATTTT.

This clonotype was counted at least ten times. V and J are TRBV7-2 and TRBJ2-7; D is ambiguous. Germline-derived CDR1 and CDR2 are SGHTA and FQGNSA. Between the trimmed V and J ends, which lost 1 base and 6 bases, there was a span of 13 bases. CDR3 length equals 14 residues. CDR3: CASSLGQVPGEQYF. As DNA, the CDR3 is TGTGCCAGCAGCTTAGGCCAGGTTCCAGGCGAGCAGTACTTC.

This clonotype occurred many times. The V gene is TRBV6-6, the J gene TRBJ2-1; D is uncertain. V was trimmed by 0 bases and J by 5 bases, leaving 5 bases between them. Looked up from germline, CDR1 is MNHNY and CDR2 is SVGAGI (reference sequence). The CDR3 consists of 13 residues. The CDR3 DNA is TGTGCCAGCAGTTACTCGCCAGACAATGAGCAGTTCTTC. Translated, it gives CASSYSPDNEQFF.

The table lists this clonotype with many counts. The chain uses TRBV6-6 and TRBJ2-7; TRBD1 might be the D (5 bases). V dropped 0 bases and J dropped 0 bases, with 9 bases sitting between them. The germline CDR1 and CDR2 sequences are MNHNY and SVGAGI (reference sequence). This CDR3 contains 15 residues. The CDR3 spells CASSYSARVSYEQYF. The CDR3 bases are TGTGCCAGCAGTTACTCTGCCAGGGTCTCCTACGAGCAGTACTTC.

As concerns this clonotype: The missing conserved phenylalanine or tryptophan at the end of this CDR3 makes a read error likely. The chain employs TRBV4-3 and TRBJ2-7, with D possibly called TRBD1 or TRBD2 (5 bases each). The CDR3 extends over 15 amino acids. Per the germline V gene, CDR1 is LGHNA and CDR2 is YSLEER. The ends were cut back, 4 bases at V and 0 bases at J, with 13 bases in the middle. In DNA form, the CDR3 reads TGCGCCAGCAGCCCAGATTGGGGGAGCTCCTACGAGCAGTACCTC. Protein: CASSPDWGSSYEQYL.

As to this clonotype: It is likely a read error, because the conserved phenylalanine at the end of the CDR3 is missing. The chain combines TRBV29-1 with TRBJ2-7, with D perhaps TRBD2 (5 bases). CDR1 and CDR2 (germline): SQVTM, ANQGSEA. The CDR3 is made up of 12 amino acids. The V end was cut by 6 bases, the J end by 2 bases, with 11 bases between. CDR3 in amino acids: CSVELVTYEQYL. The CDR3 nucleotides are TGCAGCGTAGAACTAGTAACCTACGAGCAGTACCTC.

This clonotype was seen at least ten times. The chain combines TRBV19 with TRBJ2-7; 7 bases agree with TRBD2. There are 15 residues in the CDR3. From germline, CDR1 is LNHDA and CDR2 SQIVND (reference sequence). The V gene end was trimmed by 3 bases and the J gene end by 5 bases; junction bases not matched to a gene: 10. CDR3: CASSIVGGSQNEQYF. The CDR3 region has the DNA TGTGCCAGTAGTATTGTCGGCGGGAGTCAGAACGAGCAGTACTTC.

This clonotype was observed many times. This chain connects TRBV10-3 to TRBJ2-3; D is unresolved. Germline assignment: CDR1 ENHRY and CDR2 SYGVKD. V lost 2 bases and J 0 bases, leaving 9 bases between the germline ends. This CDR3 spans 15 amino acids. The CDR3 is CAISELPGSTDTQYF. The CDR3 DNA follows: TGTGCCATCAGTGAGCTCCCGGGTAGCACAGATACGCAGTATTTT.

In this sample, this clonotype turned up many times. V and J are TRBV27 and TRBJ1-2; a weak D match, TRBD1 (5 bases). Germline CDR1 reads MNHEY; CDR2 reads SMNVEV (reference sequence). The CDR3 has 15 residues. V dropped 5 bases and J dropped 8 bases, with 21 bases sitting between them. CDR3 sequence reads: CASSDRLNLEVGYTF. The CDR3 coding sequence is TGTGCCAGCAGTGACAGACTCAACCTTGAAGTAGGCTACACCTTC.

The chain is built from TRBV6-4 and TRBJ2-3; 12 nucleotides agree with TRBD2. This CDR3 is 15 amino acids long. Per the germline V gene, CDR1 is MRHNA and CDR2 is SNTAGT. V was clipped by 7 bases and J by 6 bases; unmatched bases: 8. CDR3 residues: CASTETSGSGDTQYF. CDR3 DNA: TGTGCCAGCACCGAGACTAGCGGGAGTGGTGATACGCAGTATTTT.

The table lists this clonotype with many counts. The V and J genes are TRBV6-1 and TRBJ2-3; TRBD2 matches 7 bases. This CDR3 is built from 12 residues. The germline CDR1 and CDR2 sequences are MNHNS and SASEGT. The V gene end was trimmed by 5 bases and the J gene end by 4 bases; junction bases not matched to a gene: 0. The CDR3 protein is CASSLAADTQYF. The CDR3 bases are TGTGCCAGCAGTCTAGCGGCAGATACGCAGTATTTT.

J is TRBJ1-5 and V is TRBV2; D is unresolved. Germline V gene sequence: CDR1 SNHLY, CDR2 FYNNEI. This CDR3 contains 14 residues. Trimming shortened V by 1 base and J by 1 base, and 5 bases separated the two germline ends. The CDR3 DNA follows: TGTGCCAGCAGTGAAGTTCGAAGCAATCAGCCCCAGCATTTT. Its protein product is CASSEVRSNQPQHF.

At least ten counts were recorded for this clonotype. The chain uses TRBV4-3 and TRBJ2-3; D might be TRBD1 or TRBD2, each matching 6 bases. Trimming shortened V by 4 bases and J by 2 bases, and 13 bases separated the two germline ends. This CDR3 contains 15 residues. Germline V gene sequence: CDR1 LGHNA, CDR2 YSLEER. CDR3 amino acids: CASSRNGGLTDTQYF. CDR3 DNA: TGCGCCAGCAGCCGGAATGGGGGGCTCACAGATACGCAGTATTTT.

This clonotype was detected many times. V is TRBV10-3 and J is TRBJ2-7, with D maybe TRBD2 (6 bases). The ends were cut back, 10 bases at V and 5 bases at J, with 18 bases in the middle. Germline V lookup: CDR1 ENHRY, CDR2 SYGVKD. The CDR3 is made up of 13 amino acids. CDR3 in DNA: TGTGCCACGCGGGACTCCTCAGGAAACGAGCAGTACTTC. It yields the protein CATRDSSGNEQYF.

This clonotype was observed at least ten times. The V and J genes are TRBV10-3 and TRBJ2-1, with D perhaps given as TRBD1 or TRBD2 (7 bases each). The CDR3 is made up of 14 amino acids. From germline, CDR1 is ENHRY and CDR2 SYGVKD. V was cut by 3 bases and J by 6 bases, with 12 bases left in between. The CDR3 DNA is TGTGCCATCAGTGACACAGGGGAGGGCAATGAGCAGTTCTTC. Residues: CAISDTGEGNEQFF.

This clonotype was detected many times. The chain employs TRBV27 and TRBJ2-6, with D perhaps TRBD1 (6 bases). The V gene lost 6 bases and the J gene lost 7 bases, with 10 bases spanning the gap. Germline V gene lookup returns CDR1 MNHEY and CDR2 SMNVEV (reference sequence). The CDR3 covers 13 residues. The CDR3 coding sequence is TGTGCCAGCAGGCTACAGGGTGCCAACGTCCTGACTTTC. Translation: CASRLQGANVLTF.

In the case of this clonotype: A much larger clone is a single base away; this may be a read error. The V call is TRBV19, the J call TRBJ1-1, with TRBD1 as a possible D gene (6 bases). CDR1 and CDR2 from the germline V gene are LNHDA and SQIVND (reference sequence). This CDR3 has 13 amino acids. Trimming pared 3 bases from V and 2 bases from J, leaving 7 bases between. DNA of the CDR3: TGTGCCAGTAGTATGACAGGAAACACTGAAGCTTTCTTT. This translates into CASSMTGNTEAFF.